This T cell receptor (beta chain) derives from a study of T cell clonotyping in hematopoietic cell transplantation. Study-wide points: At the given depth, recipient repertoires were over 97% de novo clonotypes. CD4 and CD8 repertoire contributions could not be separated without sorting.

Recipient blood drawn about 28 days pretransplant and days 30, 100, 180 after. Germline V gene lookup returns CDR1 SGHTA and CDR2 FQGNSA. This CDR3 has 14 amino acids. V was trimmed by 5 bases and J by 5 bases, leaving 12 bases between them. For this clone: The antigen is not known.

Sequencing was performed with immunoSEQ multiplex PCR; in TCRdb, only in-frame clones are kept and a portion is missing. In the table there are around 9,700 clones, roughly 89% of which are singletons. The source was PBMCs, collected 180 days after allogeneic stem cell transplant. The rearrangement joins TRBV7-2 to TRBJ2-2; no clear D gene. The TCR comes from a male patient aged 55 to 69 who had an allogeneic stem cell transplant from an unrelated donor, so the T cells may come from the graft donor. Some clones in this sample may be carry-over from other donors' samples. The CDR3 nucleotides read TGTGCCAGCAGCCTAGTGGGCCTAACCGGGGAGCTGTTTTTT. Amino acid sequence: CASSLVGLTGELFF.